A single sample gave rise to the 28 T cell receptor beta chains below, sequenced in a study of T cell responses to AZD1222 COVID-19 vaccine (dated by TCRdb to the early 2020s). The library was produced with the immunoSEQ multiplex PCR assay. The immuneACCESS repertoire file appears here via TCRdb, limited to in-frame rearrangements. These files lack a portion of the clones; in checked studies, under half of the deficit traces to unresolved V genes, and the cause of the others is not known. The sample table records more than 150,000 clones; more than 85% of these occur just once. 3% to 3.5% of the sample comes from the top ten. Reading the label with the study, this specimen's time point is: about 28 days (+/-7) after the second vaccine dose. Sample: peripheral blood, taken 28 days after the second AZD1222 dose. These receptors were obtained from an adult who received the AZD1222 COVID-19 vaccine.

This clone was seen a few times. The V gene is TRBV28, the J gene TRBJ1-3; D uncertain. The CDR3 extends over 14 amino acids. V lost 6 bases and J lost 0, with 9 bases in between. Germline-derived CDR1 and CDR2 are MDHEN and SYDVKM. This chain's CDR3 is CASRTAGSGNTIYF. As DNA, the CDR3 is TGTGCCAGCAGAACAGCAGGCTCTGGAAACACCATATATTTT.

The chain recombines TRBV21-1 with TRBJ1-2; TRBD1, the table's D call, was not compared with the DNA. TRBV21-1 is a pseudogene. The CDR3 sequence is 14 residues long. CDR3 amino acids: CASPGQRTNYGYTF. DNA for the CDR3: TGTGCCAGCCCGGGACAGCGCACTAACTATGGCTACACCTTC.

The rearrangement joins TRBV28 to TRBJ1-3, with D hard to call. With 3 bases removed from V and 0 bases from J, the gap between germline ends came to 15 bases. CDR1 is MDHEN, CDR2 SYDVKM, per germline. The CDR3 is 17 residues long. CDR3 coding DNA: TGTGCCAGCAGTTTGGTTCTGGTTTCTTCCTCTGGAAACACCATATATTTT. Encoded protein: CASSLVLVSSSGNTIYF. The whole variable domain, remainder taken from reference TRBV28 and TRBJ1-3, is DVKVTQSSRYLVKRTGEKVFLECVQDMDHENMFWYRQDPGLGLRLIYFSYDVKMKEKGDIPEGYSVSREKKERFSLILESASTNQTSMYLCASSLVLVSSSGNTIYFGEGSWLTVV.

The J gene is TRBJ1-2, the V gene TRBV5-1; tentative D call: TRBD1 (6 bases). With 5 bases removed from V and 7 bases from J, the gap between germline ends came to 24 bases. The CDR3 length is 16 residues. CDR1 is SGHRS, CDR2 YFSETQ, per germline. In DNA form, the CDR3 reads TGCGCCAGCAGACCCCCCGAGGAGGGGGGTCGTGGTGGCTACACCTTC. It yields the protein CASRPPEEGGRGGYTF.

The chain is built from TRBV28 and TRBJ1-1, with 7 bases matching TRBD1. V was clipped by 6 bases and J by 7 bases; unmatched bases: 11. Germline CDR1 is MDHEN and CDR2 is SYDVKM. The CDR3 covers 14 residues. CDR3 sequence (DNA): TGTGCCAGCAGACCGGGACAGAAGACTCTTGAAGCTTTCTTT. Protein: CASRPGQKTLEAFF.

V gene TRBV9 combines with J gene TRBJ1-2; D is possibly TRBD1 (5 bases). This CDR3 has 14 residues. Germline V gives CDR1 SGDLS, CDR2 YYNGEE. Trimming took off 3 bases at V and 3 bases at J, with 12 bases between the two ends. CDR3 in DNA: TGTGCCAGCAGCGCTCAGGGAATGCACTATGGCTACACCTTC. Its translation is CASSAQGMHYGYTF.

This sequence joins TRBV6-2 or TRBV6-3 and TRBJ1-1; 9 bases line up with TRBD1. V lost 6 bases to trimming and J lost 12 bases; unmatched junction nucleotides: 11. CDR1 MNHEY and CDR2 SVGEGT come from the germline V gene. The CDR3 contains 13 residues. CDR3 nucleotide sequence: TGTGCCAGCAGCCCGCCGGGACAGGGACCGTCTTTCTTT. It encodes CASSPPGQGPSFF.

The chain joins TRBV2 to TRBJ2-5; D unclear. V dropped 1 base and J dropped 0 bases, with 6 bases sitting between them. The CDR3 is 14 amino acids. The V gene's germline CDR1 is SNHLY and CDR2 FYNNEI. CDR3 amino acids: CASSEGSHQETQYF. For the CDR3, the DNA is TGTGCCAGCAGTGAAGGCAGTCACCAAGAGACCCAGTACTTC.

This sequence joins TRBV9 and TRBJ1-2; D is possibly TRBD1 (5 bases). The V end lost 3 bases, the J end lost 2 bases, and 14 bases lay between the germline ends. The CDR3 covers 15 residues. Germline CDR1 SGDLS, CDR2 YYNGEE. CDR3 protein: CASSATWDGNYGYTF. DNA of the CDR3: TGTGCCAGCAGCGCAACATGGGACGGGAACTATGGCTACACCTTC. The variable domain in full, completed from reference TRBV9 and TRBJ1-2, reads DSGVTQTPKHLITATGQRVTLRCSPRSGDLSVYWYQQSLDQGLQFLIQYYNGEERAKGNILERFSAQQFPDLHSELNLSSLELGDSALYFCASSATWDGNYGYTFGSGTRLTVV.

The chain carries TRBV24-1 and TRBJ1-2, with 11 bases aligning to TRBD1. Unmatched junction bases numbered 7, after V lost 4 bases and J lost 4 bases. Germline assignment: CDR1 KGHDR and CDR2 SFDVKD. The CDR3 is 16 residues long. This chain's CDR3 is CATSDPRTGGSYGYTF. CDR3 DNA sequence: TGTGCCACCAGTGACCCCCGGACAGGGGGCAGCTATGGCTACACCTTC.

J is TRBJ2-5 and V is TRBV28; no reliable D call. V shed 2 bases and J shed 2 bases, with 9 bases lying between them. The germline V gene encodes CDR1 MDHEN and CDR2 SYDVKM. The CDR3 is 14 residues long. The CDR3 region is CASSLELGQETQYF. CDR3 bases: TGTGCCAGCAGTTTAGAATTGGGTCAAGAGACCCAGTACTTC.

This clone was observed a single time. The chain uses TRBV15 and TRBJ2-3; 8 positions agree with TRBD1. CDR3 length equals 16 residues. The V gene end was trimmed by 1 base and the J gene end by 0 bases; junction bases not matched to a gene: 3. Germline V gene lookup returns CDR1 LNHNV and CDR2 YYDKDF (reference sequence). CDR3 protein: CATSRGQGKSTDTQYF. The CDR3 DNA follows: TGTGCCACCAGCAGAGGACAGGGGAAAAGCACAGATACGCAGTATTTT.

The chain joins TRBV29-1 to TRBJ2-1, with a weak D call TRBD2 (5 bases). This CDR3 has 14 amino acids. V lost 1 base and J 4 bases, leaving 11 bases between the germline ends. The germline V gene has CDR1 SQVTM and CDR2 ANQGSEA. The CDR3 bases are TGCAGCGTTGAAGGACGTCGGGGATACAATGAGCAGTTCTTC. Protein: CSVEGRRGYNEQFF.

The CDR3 is CASSFGTGSFIGYTF. The CDR3, as DNA: TGTGCCAGTAGTTTCGGGACAGGGAGTTTCATTGGCTACACCTTC. This chain connects TRBV19 to TRBJ1-2; 9 bases are shared with TRBD1. J was trimmed by 7 bases and V by 5 bases; bases with no gene match: 11. The CDR3 runs to 15 residues. Germline V lookup: CDR1 LNHDA, CDR2 SQIVND (reference sequence). Full variable domain (outside the CDR3, taken from reference TRBV19 and TRBJ1-2): DGGITQSPKYLFRKEGQNVTLSCEQNLNHDAMYWYRQDPGQGLRLIYYSQIVNDFQKGDIAEGYSVSREKKESFPLTVTSAQKNPTAFYLCASSFGTGSFIGYTFGSGTRLTVV.

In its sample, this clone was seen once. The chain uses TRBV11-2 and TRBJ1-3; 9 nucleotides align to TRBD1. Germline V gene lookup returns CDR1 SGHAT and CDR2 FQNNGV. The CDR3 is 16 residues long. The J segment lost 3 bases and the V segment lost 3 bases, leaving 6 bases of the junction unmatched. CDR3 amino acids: CASSFAGTGFGNTIYF. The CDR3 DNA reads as TGTGCCAGCAGCTTCGCCGGGACAGGGTTTGGAAACACCATATATTTT.

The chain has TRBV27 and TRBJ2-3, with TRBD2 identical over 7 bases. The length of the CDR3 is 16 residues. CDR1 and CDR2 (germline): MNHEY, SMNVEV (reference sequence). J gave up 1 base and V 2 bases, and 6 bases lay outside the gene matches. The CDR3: CASSLGRVSGTDTQYF. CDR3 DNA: TGTGCCAGCAGTTTAGGGAGGGTATCTGGCACAGATACGCAGTATTTT.

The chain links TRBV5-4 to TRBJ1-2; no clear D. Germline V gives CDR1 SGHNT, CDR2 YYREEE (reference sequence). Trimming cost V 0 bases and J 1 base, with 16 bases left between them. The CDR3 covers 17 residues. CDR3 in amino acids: CASSLGTLVGFNYGYTF. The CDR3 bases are TGTGCCAGCAGCTTGGGAACACTCGTGGGGTTTAACTATGGCTACACCTTC.

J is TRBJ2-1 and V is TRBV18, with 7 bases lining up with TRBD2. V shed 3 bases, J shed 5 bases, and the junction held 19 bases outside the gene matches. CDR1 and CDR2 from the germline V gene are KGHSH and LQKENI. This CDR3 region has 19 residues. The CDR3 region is CASSPYRSGKGRIHNEQFF. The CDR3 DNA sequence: TGTGCCAGCTCACCTTACCGAAGCGGGAAGGGCCGAATCCACAATGAGCAGTTCTTC.

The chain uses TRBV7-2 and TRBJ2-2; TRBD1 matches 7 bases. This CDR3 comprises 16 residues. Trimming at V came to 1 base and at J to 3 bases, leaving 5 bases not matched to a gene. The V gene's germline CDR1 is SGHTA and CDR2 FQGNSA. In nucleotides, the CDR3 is TGTGCCAGCAGCTTAGATGTGACAGGGTACACCGGGGAGCTGTTTTTT. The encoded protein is CASSLDVTGYTGELFF.

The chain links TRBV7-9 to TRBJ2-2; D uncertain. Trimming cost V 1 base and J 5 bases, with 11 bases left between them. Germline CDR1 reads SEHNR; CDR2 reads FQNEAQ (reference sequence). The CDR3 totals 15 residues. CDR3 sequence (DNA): TGTGCCAGCAGCTTAGAACCCGTATGGACCGGGGAGCTGTTTTTT. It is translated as CASSLEPVWTGELFF.

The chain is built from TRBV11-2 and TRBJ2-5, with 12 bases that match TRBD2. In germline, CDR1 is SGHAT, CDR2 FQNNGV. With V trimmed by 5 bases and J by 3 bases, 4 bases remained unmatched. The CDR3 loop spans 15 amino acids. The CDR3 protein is CASSTRLAGEETQYF. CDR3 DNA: TGTGCCAGCAGCACCCGACTAGCGGGAGAAGAGACCCAGTACTTC.

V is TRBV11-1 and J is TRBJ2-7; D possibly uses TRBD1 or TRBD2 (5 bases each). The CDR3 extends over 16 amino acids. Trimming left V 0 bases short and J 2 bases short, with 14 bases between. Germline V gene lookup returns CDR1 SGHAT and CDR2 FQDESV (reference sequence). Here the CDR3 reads CASSLARAGTAYEQYF. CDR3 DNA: TGTGCCAGCAGCTTAGCCAGGGCAGGGACCGCCTACGAGCAGTACTTC.

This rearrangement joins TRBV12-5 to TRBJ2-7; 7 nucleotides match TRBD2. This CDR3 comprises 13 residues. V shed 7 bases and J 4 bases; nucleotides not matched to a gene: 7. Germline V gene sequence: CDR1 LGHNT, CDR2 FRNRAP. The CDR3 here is CASAQPGGYEQYF. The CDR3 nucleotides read TGTGCTAGTGCCCAACCGGGGGGATACGAGCAGTACTTC.

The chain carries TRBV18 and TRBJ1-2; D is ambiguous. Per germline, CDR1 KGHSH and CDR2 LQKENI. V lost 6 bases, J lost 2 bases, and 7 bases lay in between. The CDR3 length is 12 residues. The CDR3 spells CASSAGNYGYTF. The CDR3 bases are TGTGCCAGCTCGGCTGGGAACTATGGCTACACCTTC.

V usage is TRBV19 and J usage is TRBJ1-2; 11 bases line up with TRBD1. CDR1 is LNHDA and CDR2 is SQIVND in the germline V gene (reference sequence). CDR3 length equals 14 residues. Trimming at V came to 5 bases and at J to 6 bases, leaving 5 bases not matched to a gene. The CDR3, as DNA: TGTGCCAGTAGTGCAGGACAGGGGGCGAATGGCTACACCTTC. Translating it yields CASSAGQGANGYTF.

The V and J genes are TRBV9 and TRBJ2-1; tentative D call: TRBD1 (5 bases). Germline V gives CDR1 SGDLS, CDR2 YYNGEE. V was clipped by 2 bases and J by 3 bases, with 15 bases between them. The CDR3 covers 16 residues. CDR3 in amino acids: CASSVFQGGYYNEQFF. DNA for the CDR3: TGTGCCAGCAGCGTTTTCCAGGGTGGGTACTACAATGAGCAGTTCTTC.

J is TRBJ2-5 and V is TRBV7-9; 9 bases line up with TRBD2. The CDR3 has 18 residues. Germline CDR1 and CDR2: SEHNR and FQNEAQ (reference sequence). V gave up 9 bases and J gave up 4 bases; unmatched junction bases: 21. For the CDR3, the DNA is TGTGCCAGTCCACCACCGGGCGGGAGGCTAGCGGGACGAGAGACCCAGTACTTC. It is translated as CASPPPGGRLAGRETQYF.

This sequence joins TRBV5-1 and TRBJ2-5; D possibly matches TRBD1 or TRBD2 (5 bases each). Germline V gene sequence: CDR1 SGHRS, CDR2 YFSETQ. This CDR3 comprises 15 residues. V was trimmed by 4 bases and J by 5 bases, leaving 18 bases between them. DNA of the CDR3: TGCGCCAGCAGCGAGGGCGCAACAGGCAGGGAGACCCAGTACTTC. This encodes CASSEGATGRETQYF.